This passage covers 7 T cell receptor beta chains from one sample sequenced in a study of OX40 agonist ivuxolimab in advanced cancers. The assay was immunoSEQ multiplex PCR, and TCRdb's table has in-frame clones only and misses some. Among approximately 74,000 clones listed, roughly 91% were seen once. Specimen: CD4+ or CD8+ T cells sorted from blood, collected in a trial of the OX40 agonist ivuxolimab. The receptors derive from an adult with an advanced solid tumor such as melanoma, head and neck, liver or kidney cancer.

V usage is TRBV10-3 and J usage is TRBJ1-4; D remains unclear. There are 12 residues in the CDR3. V was clipped by 8 bases and J by 10 bases, with 14 bases between them. From germline, CDR1 is ENHRY and CDR2 SYGVKD. Here the CDR3 reads CAIVRRATKLFF. CDR3 sequence (DNA): TGTGCCATCGTTAGAAGGGCGACAAAACTGTTTTTT.

The J gene is TRBJ1-1, the V gene TRBV9; D is perhaps TRBD1 (5 bases). Germline CDR1 and CDR2: SGDLS and YYNGEE. The CDR3 runs 13 residues. Between the trimmed V and J ends, which lost 3 bases and 2 bases, there was a span of 8 bases. The CDR3 loop reads CASSAGRNTEAFF. For the CDR3, the DNA is TGTGCCAGCAGCGCGGGACGCAACACTGAAGCTTTCTTT. Filled out from reference TRBV9 and TRBJ1-1, the complete variable domain reads DSGVTQTPKHLITATGQRVTLRCSPRSGDLSVYWYQQSLDQGLQFLIQYYNGEERAKGNILERFSAQQFPDLHSELNLSSLELGDSALYFCASSAGRNTEAFFGQGTRLTVV.

V gene TRBV6-6 combines with J gene TRBJ2-1, with 14 positions matching TRBD2. The germline V gene has CDR1 MNHNY and CDR2 SVGAGI (reference sequence). V lost 6 bases and J lost 7; bases outside the gene matches: 8. The CDR3 extends over 16 amino acids. The chain's CDR3 is CASSQLRTSGRNEQFF. The DNA for the CDR3 is TGTGCCAGCAGCCAGCTAAGGACTAGCGGGAGGAATGAGCAGTTCTTC.

The chain combines TRBV28 with TRBJ2-1; 8 bases are a match to TRBD2. Losses at the gene ends were 5 bases for V and 7 bases for J; bases not matched to a gene: 10. The CDR3 runs to 15 residues. The V gene's germline CDR1 is MDHEN and CDR2 SYDVKM. The CDR3: CASSPSSTSENEQFF. For the CDR3, the DNA is TGTGCCAGCAGTCCCTCCTCGACTAGCGAGAATGAGCAGTTCTTC.

This clone was observed a single time. The V gene is TRBV9, the J gene TRBJ2-7; 7 positions match TRBD1. The V gene end was trimmed by 1 base and the J gene end by 2 bases; junction bases not matched to a gene: 6. Germline CDR1 is SGDLS and CDR2 is YYNGEE. The CDR3 sequence is 15 residues long. CDR3 DNA: TGTGCCAGCAGCGTAAGAGGACAGGATACCTACGAGCAGTACTTC. Its protein is CASSVRGQDTYEQYF.

The chain is built from TRBV2 and TRBJ1-1, with 8 bases matching TRBD1. The CDR3 length is 13 residues. Germline V CDR1 and CDR2: SNHLY, FYNNEI. V shed 5 bases and J 7 bases; nucleotides not matched to a gene: 6. The CDR3 is CASSLDRADEAFF. In DNA, the CDR3 is TGTGCCAGCAGTCTGGACAGGGCGGATGAAGCTTTCTTT. Full variable domain (outside the CDR3, taken from reference TRBV2 and TRBJ1-1): EPEVTQTPSHQVTQMGQEVILRCVPISNHLYFYWYRQILGQKVEFLVSFYNNEISEKSEIFDDQFSVERPDGSNFTLKIRSTKLEDSAMYFCASSLDRADEAFFGQGTRLTVV.

The chain carries TRBV28 and TRBJ1-4, with D perhaps matching TRBD1 (6 bases). CDR1 is MDHEN and CDR2 is SYDVKM in the germline V gene. V gave up 4 bases and J gave up 3 bases, with 9 bases separating them. This CDR3 is 14 amino acids long. The chain's CDR3 is CASSSTGPNEKLFF. CDR3 bases: TGTGCCAGCAGTTCGACAGGTCCTAATGAAAAACTGTTTTTT.